These 2 T cell receptor beta chains originate from one sample sequenced in a study of human T cells and chemical hapten exposure (dated by TCRdb to the early 2020s). In the paper's terms, the time point label means: patch test 3, about 24 weeks after DPC sensitization. This sample's treatment or condition label indicates: therapeutic diphenylcyclopropenone sensitization with weekly scalp DPC. Library method: RACE. These reads were obtained on a NextSeq 500. The public sequencing data were trimmed at Q25 with fastp and processed into clonotypes with MiXCR by TCRdb, which kept only in-frame beta chains. Each CDR3 protein appears once, grouped with its most common genes and DNA. This sample is represented by over 55,000 distinct CDR3 sequences; more than 9.5% of them were singletons. Together, the top ten hold roughly 1.4% of the sample. This material consisted of whole blood, taken in connection with sensitization to the hapten diphenylcyclopropenone (DPC). Source of these receptors: a woman aged 45-60 years with alopecia areata. Some clones in this sample may be carry-over from other donors' samples.

The table lists this clonotype with many counts. The gene calls are TRBV4-1 and TRBJ1-2; possibly TRBD1 for D (5 bases). CDR3 size: 15 residues. V lost 5 bases and J lost 3, with 16 bases in between. Germline-derived CDR1 and CDR2 are MGHRA and YSYEKL. The CDR3 nucleotides read TGCGCCAGCAGCTCAGGAGGGGCGCCTCACTATGGCTACACCTTC. Translating gives CASSSGGAPHYGYTF.

The J gene is TRBJ1-2, the V gene TRBV28, with D maybe TRBD1 (6 bases). CDR3 length: 14 amino acids. Germline V gene lookup returns CDR1 MDHEN and CDR2 SYDVKM. Between the trimmed V and J ends, which lost 5 bases and 4 bases, there was a span of 14 bases. The CDR3 region has the DNA TGTGCCAGCAGTAAGACAGGTCCCAGCTATGGCTACACCTTC. This translates into CASSKTGPSYGYTF.